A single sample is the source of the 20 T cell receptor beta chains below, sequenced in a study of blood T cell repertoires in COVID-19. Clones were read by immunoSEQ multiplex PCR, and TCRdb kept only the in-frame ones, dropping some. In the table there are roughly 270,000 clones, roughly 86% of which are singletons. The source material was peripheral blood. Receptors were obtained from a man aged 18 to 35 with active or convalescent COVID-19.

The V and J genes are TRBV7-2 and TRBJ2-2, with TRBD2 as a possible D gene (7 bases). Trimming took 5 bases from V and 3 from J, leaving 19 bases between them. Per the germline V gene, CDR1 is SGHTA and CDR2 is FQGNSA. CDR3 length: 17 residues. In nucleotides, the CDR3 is TGTGCCAGCAGCCCCCCCTTCGGGGGGCCCCACACCGGGGAGCTGTTTTTT. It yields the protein CASSPPFGGPHTGELFF.

The CDR3: CASSLEGGTPPDTQYF. CDR3 DNA sequence: TGCGCCAGCAGTCTGGAGGGAGGAACCCCTCCAGATACGCAGTATTTT. V and J are TRBV5-1 and TRBJ2-3, with D possibly being TRBD2 (6 bases). Trimming stripped 5 bases from V and 4 bases from J, with 20 bases between. The CDR3 loop spans 16 amino acids. Per germline, CDR1 SGHRS and CDR2 YFSETQ.

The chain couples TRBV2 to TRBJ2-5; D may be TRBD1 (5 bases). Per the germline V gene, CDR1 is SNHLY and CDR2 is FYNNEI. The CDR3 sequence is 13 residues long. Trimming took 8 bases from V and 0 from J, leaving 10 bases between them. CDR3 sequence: CASGAQYQETQYF. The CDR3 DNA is TGTGCCAGCGGGGCTCAGTACCAAGAGACCCAGTACTTC.

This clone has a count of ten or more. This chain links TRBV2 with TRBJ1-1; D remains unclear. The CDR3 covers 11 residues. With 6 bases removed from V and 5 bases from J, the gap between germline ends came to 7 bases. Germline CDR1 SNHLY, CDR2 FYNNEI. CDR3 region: CASRGDTEAFF. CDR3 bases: TGTGCCAGCAGGGGAGATACTGAAGCTTTCTTT.

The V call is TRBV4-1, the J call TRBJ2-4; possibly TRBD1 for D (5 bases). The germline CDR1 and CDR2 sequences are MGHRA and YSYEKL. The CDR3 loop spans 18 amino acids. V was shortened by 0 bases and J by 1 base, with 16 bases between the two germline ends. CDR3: CASSQDPWQGVAKNIQYF. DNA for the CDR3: TGCGCCAGCAGCCAAGATCCGTGGCAAGGGGTGGCCAAAAACATTCAGTACTTC.

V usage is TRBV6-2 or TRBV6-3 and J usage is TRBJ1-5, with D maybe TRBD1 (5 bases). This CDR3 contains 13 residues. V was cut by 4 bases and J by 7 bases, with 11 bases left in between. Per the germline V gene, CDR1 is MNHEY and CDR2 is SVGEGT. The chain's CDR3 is CASSFRDRQPQHF. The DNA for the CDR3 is TGTGCCAGCAGTTTCAGGGATCGACAGCCCCAGCATTTT.

The CDR3 here is CASSSGQIDGYTF. As DNA, the CDR3 is TGCGCCAGCAGCTCCGGACAGATAGATGGCTACACCTTC. J is TRBJ1-2 and V is TRBV5-1, with D possibly being TRBD1 (6 bases). The germline V and J ends were trimmed by 3 bases and 6 bases, with 12 bases remaining between them. The germline V gene encodes CDR1 SGHRS and CDR2 YFSETQ. This CDR3 is built from 13 residues.

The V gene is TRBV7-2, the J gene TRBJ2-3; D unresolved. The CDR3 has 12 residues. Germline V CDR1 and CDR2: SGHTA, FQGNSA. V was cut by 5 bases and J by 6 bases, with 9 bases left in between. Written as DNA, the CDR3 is TGTGCCAGCAGCAAATACTCGGATACGCAGTATTTT. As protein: CASSKYSDTQYF.

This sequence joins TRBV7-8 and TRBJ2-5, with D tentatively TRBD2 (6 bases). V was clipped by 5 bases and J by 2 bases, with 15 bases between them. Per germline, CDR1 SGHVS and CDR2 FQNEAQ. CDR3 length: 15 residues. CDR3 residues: CASSLTPGGQETQYF. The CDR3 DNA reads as TGTGCCAGCAGCCTAACTCCCGGAGGGCAAGAGACCCAGTACTTC. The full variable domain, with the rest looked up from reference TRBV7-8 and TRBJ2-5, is GAGVSQSPRYKVAKRGQDVALRCDPISGHVSLFWYQQALGQGPEFLTYFQNEAQLDKSGLPSDRFFAERPEGSVSTLKIQRTQQEDSAVYLCASSLTPGGQETQYFGPGTRLLVL.

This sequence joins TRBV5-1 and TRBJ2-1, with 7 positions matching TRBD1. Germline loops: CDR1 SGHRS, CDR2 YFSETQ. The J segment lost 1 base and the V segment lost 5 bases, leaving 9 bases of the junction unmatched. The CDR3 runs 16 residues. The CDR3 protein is CASSYTGAVSYNEQFF. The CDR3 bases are TGCGCCAGCAGTTATACAGGGGCGGTTTCCTACAATGAGCAGTTCTTC.

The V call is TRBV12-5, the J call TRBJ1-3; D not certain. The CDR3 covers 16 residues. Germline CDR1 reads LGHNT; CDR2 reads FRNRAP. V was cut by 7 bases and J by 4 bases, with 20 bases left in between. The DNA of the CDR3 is TGTGCTAGTGAAAGCGGCCGGGGTATCTTCGGAAACACCATATATTTT. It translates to CASESGRGIFGNTIYF.

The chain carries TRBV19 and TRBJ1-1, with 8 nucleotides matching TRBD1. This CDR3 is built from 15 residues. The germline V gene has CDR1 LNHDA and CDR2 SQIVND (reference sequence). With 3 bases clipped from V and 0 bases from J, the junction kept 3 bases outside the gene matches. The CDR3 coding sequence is TGTGCCAGTAGTATGGTGGACAGGGTGAACACTGAAGCTTTCTTT. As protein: CASSMVDRVNTEAFF.

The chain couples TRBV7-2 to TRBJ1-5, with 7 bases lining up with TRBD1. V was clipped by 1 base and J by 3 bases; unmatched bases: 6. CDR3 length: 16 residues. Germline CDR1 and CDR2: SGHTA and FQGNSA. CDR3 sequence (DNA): TGTGCCAGCAGCTTAGTCGCAGGGGGGACCAATCAGCCCCAGCATTTT. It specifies CASSLVAGGTNQPQHF.

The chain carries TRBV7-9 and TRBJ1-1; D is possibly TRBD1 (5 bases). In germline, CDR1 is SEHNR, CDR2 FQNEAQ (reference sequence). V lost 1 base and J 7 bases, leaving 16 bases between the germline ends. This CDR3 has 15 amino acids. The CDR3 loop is CASSLEVGGSGEAFF. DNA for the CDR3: TGTGCCAGCAGCTTAGAAGTGGGGGGTTCGGGTGAAGCTTTCTTT.

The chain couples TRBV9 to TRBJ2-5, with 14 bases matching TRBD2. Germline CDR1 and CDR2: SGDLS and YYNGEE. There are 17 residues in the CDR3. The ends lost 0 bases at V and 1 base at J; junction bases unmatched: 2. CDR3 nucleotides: TGTGCCAGCAGCGTAGCGACTAGCGGGGGGGCCCAAGAGACCCAGTACTTC. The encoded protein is CASSVATSGGAQETQYF.

CDR3 bases: TGTGCCATCAGTGAAGCTCGACAGACTAACTATGGCTACACCTTC. The encoded protein is CAISEARQTNYGYTF. V usage is TRBV10-3 and J usage is TRBJ1-2, with D possibly TRBD1 on 5 matching bases. V lost 3 bases to trimming and J lost 0 bases, with 11 bases between them. The CDR3 extends over 15 amino acids. The germline V gene has CDR1 ENHRY and CDR2 SYGVKD.

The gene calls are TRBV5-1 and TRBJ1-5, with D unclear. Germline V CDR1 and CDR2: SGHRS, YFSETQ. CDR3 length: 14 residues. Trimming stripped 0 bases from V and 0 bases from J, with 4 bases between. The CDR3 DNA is TGCGCCAGCAGCTTGGACTTTAGCAATCAGCCCCAGCATTTT. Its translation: CASSLDFSNQPQHF.

The CDR3: CASSDGRVISYTF. The CDR3 coding sequence is TGCGCCAGCAGCGATGGCAGGGTGATCAGCTACACCTTC. The gene calls are TRBV5-1 and TRBJ1-2, with D possibly being TRBD1 (5 bases). The CDR3 has 13 residues. V shed 4 bases and J shed 9 bases, with 16 bases lying between them. Germline loops: CDR1 SGHRS, CDR2 YFSETQ. The complete variable domain, with remaining parts taken from reference TRBV5-1 and TRBJ1-2, reads KAGVTQTPRYLIKTRGQQVTLSCSPISGHRSVSWYQQTPGQGLQFLFEYFSETQRNKGNFPGRFSGRQFSNSRSEMNVSTLELGDSALYLCASSDGRVISYTFGSGTRLTVV.

DNA of the CDR3: TGTGCCAGCAGTGAGTCCTCCTGGGGCTTAGCCAAAAACATTCAGTACTTC. Protein: CASSESSWGLAKNIQYF. The V gene is TRBV6-1, the J gene TRBJ2-4; D is perhaps TRBD1 (5 bases). There are 17 residues in the CDR3. Germline V gene sequence: CDR1 MNHNS, CDR2 SASEGT. V lost 3 bases and J 0 bases, leaving 15 bases between the germline ends.

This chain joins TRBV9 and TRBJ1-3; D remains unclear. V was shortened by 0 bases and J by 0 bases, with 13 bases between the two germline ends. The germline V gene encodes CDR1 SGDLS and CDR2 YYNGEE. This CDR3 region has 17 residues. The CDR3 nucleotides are TGTGCCAGCAGCGTAGGCCAGGTATCTTACTCTGGAAACACCATATATTTT. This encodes CASSVGQVSYSGNTIYF.